This note documents a single T cell receptor (beta chain) sequence. CDR3 length equals 15 residues. V was clipped by 5 bases and J by 3 bases, with 16 bases between them. From germline, CDR1 is MNHEY and CDR2 SVGAGI. Time point described: cycle 4 day 1 (C4D1), after around six weeks of nivolumab. Every patient experienced relapse after autologous stem cell transplantation, and brentuximab vedotin exposure varied. The repertoire was sequenced with immunoSEQ multiplex PCR; TCRdb's copy has only in-frame clones and lacks some. The data hold tens of thousands of clones, with roughly 87% observed a single time. The data belong to a study of PD-1 blockade in classical Hodgkin lymphoma.

The sequence was obtained from a human donor with classical Hodgkin lymphoma. The genes are TRBV6-5 and TRBJ1-1; no firm D call. The sequences come from peripheral blood mononuclear cells (PBMCs), collected before the fourth cycle of nivolumab. For the CDR3, the DNA is TGTGCCAGCAGTCCACCGACCCGGGCGGACACTGAAGCTTTCTTT. Translation: CASSPPTRADTEAFF.